These 15 T cell receptor beta chains share one sample of origin, sequenced in a study of shared clonotypes between healthy human individuals. Sequencing was performed with immunoSEQ multiplex PCR; in TCRdb, only in-frame clones are kept and a portion is missing. The sample lists around 1.9 million clones; 85% to 95% were seen once. CD8 cells classed as naive were CD45RO-negative and positively selected for CCR7, excluding terminally differentiated effector memory CD45RA+ cells. Source material: naive CD8+ T cells from PBMCs. Every receptor here comes from a man aged 18 to 30 in good health. Some clones in this sample may be carry-over from other donors' samples.

The CDR3 coding sequence is TGTGCCAGCAGCCCCACGGGGGCCCTTCCCGGAAACACCATATATTTT. Translated: CASSPTGALPGNTIYF. The chain joins TRBV27 to TRBJ1-3; maybe TRBD1 (6 bases). The CDR3 contains 16 residues. With 6 bases removed from V and 4 bases from J, the gap between germline ends came to 19 bases. The germline V gene encodes CDR1 MNHEY and CDR2 SMNVEV (reference sequence).

The chain recombines TRBV10-3 with TRBJ2-7; possibly TRBD1 or TRBD2 for D (5 bases each). V lost 0 bases and J lost 3, with 15 bases in between. CDR3 length: 16 amino acids. In germline, CDR1 is ENHRY, CDR2 SYGVKD. The CDR3 DNA sequence: TGTGCCATCAGTGAGTCGACGGCTCCGGGGCTCTACGAGCAGTACTTC. Its protein product is CAISESTAPGLYEQYF.

The CDR3 region has the DNA TGTGCCAGCACCTTTTTAGCGAGGCTCCTCAAGGATACTCGATTCACTGAAGCTTTCTTT. This gives the protein CASTFLARLLKDTRFTEAFF. This sequence joins TRBV28 and TRBJ1-1; D gene unclear. The CDR3 runs 20 residues. Germline V CDR1 and CDR2: MDHEN, SYDVKM. Between the trimmed V and J ends, which lost 7 bases and 4 bases, there was a span of 34 bases.

This sequence joins TRBV30 and TRBJ1-1, with TRBD1 identical over 10 bases. The CDR3 is made up of 18 amino acids. J was trimmed by 0 bases and V by 5 bases; bases with no gene match: 15. CDR1 GTSNPN and CDR2 SVGIG come from the germline V gene (reference sequence). In DNA, the CDR3 is TGTGCCTGGCAGACACGGGACAGGGGAATAGCCATGAACACTGAAGCTTTCTTT. Its translation: CAWQTRDRGIAMNTEAFF.

V usage is TRBV5-4 and J usage is TRBJ2-6; a weak D match, TRBD1 (7 bases). This CDR3 comprises 17 residues. With 4 bases removed from V and 0 bases from J, the gap between germline ends came to 14 bases. Per germline, CDR1 SGHNT and CDR2 YYREEE (reference sequence). The CDR3 protein is CASSAGTDFSGANVLTF. The CDR3 nucleotides are TGTGCCAGCAGCGCGGGGACAGACTTCTCTGGGGCCAACGTCCTGACTTTC.

The chain is built from TRBV11-2 and TRBJ2-2; TRBD2 is a possible D gene (6 bases). This CDR3 contains 18 residues. Germline CDR1 reads SGHAT; CDR2 reads FQNNGV. The V end lost 0 bases, the J end lost 6 bases, and 20 bases lay between the germline ends. The CDR3 here is CASSLDQRLEGLAGELFF. Here the CDR3 DNA reads TGTGCCAGCAGCTTAGATCAGCGACTAGAGGGGCTCGCCGGGGAGCTGTTTTTT.

V gene TRBV7-2 combines with J gene TRBJ1-2, with D hard to call. Looked up from germline, CDR1 is SGHTA and CDR2 is FQGNSA. The germline V and J ends were trimmed by 1 base and 1 base, with 13 bases remaining between them. The CDR3 is made up of 16 amino acids. The CDR3 reads CASSLVLTKNNYGYTF. DNA of the CDR3: TGTGCCAGCAGCTTAGTTCTGACAAAAAATAACTATGGCTACACCTTC.

This CDR3 is CAIRVEGYGYTF. For the CDR3, the DNA is TGTGCCATCAGAGTGGAAGGGTATGGCTACACCTTC. The chain couples TRBV10-3 to TRBJ1-2; D gene unclear. Per the germline V gene, CDR1 is ENHRY and CDR2 is SYGVKD. The CDR3 loop spans 12 amino acids. Trimming pared 6 bases from V and 5 bases from J, leaving 10 bases between.

V is TRBV6-1 and J is TRBJ2-7; D is unresolved. Trimming took off 2 bases at V and 0 bases at J, with 11 bases between the two ends. This CDR3 spans 15 amino acids. Germline V gene data show CDR1 as MNHNS and CDR2 as SASEGT. DNA for the CDR3: TGTGCCAGCAGTGAAAGATTTTACAGCTCCTACGAGCAGTACTTC. Its translation: CASSERFYSSYEQYF.

V usage is TRBV28 and J usage is TRBJ1-5; possibly TRBD1 for D (5 bases). Germline V gene data show CDR1 as MDHEN and CDR2 as SYDVKM. The V and J ends lost 10 bases and 2 bases respectively, with 18 bases between them. This CDR3 comprises 15 residues. The CDR3 sequence: CATNEGQDGNQPQHF. In DNA, the CDR3 is TGTGCCACCAATGAGGGGCAGGATGGCAATCAGCCCCAGCATTTT. Using reference TRBV28 and TRBJ1-5 for the parts outside the CDR3, the full variable domain is DVKVTQSSRYLVKRTGEKVFLECVQDMDHENMFWYRQDPGLGLRLIYFSYDVKMKEKGDIPEGYSVSREKKERFSLILESASTNQTSMYLCATNEGQDGNQPQHFGDGTRLSIL.

This chain joins TRBV5-1 and TRBJ2-7; 8 bases align to TRBD1. CDR1 SGHRS and CDR2 YFSETQ come from the germline V gene. J was trimmed by 4 bases and V by 4 bases; bases with no gene match: 13. The CDR3 runs 16 residues. The CDR3 sequence: CASSPLDRGNLYEQYF. CDR3 DNA sequence: TGCGCCAGCAGCCCCCTCGACAGGGGCAATCTTTACGAGCAGTACTTC.

The chain uses TRBV27 and TRBJ2-2; a weak D match, TRBD1 (6 bases). This CDR3 contains 14 residues. Germline values: CDR1 MNHEY, CDR2 SMNVEV (reference sequence). V lost 5 bases and J lost 3, with 10 bases in between. The CDR3 sequence is CASSAQGYTGELFF. CDR3 DNA sequence: TGTGCCAGCAGTGCACAGGGTTACACCGGGGAGCTGTTTTTT.

V is TRBV29-1 and J is TRBJ1-2; D uncertain. The CDR3 has 11 amino acids. The V gene's germline CDR1 is SQVTM and CDR2 ANQGSEA. V lost 4 bases and J lost 7, with 10 bases in between. CDR3 region: CSVVAVSGYTF. The CDR3 DNA follows: TGCAGCGTTGTTGCGGTATCTGGCTACACCTTC. Full variable domain (remainder filled in from reference TRBV29-1 and TRBJ1-2): SAVISQKPSRDICQRGTSLTIQCQVDSQVTMMFWYRQQPGQSLTLIATANQGSEATYESGFVIDKFPISRPNLTFSTLTVSNMSPEDSSIYLCSVVAVSGYTFGSGTRLTVV.

This rearrangement joins TRBV28 to TRBJ2-7; no clear D gene. The CDR3 totals 13 residues. Germline CDR1 MDHEN, CDR2 SYDVKM. V gave up 6 bases and J gave up 3 bases, with 12 bases separating them. The CDR3 region is CASSQSRDYEQYF. The CDR3 DNA reads as TGTGCCAGCAGCCAGAGTAGAGACTACGAGCAGTACTTC.

This clone appeared a few times. Other DNA sequences from this sample encode an identical CDR3 as well. The chain uses TRBV27 and TRBJ2-1, with 12 bases that match TRBD2. The trim removed 3 bases at V and 6 bases at J, leaving 0 bases unmatched. This CDR3 has 14 residues. From germline, CDR1 is MNHEY and CDR2 SMNVEV (reference sequence). CDR3 bases: TGTGCCAGCAGTTTGACTAGCGGGAGCAATGAGCAGTTCTTC. Amino acids: CASSLTSGSNEQFF.